Only a few counts were recorded for the clone carrying this T cell receptor (beta chain). Its antigen is undetermined. The CDR3 totals 15 residues. Germline CDR1 and CDR2: MNHEY and SMNVEV (reference sequence). Trimming took off 3 bases at V and 3 bases at J, with 12 bases between the two ends. Researchers prepared the TCRbeta library using unique molecular identifiers, the study reports. TCRdb reprocessed the PCR reads with MiXCR, giving one entry per CDR3 protein. The sample shows approximately 130,000 distinct CDR3 sequences, about 9.6% of them seen only once. These data are taken from a study of T-cell reconstitution after alpha-beta-depleted transplantation in children. Study-level points and caveats: The main origin of T-cell counts and diversity one year after transplant was newly produced T cells. Expanded graft clones numbering several hundred reportedly gave rise to alpha-beta T cells about two months after transplant. In some patients, recipient T cells and intrathymic progenitors surviving conditioning explained high day-60 diversity.

This TCR was recovered from a girl less than two years old who had a stem cell transplant for combined immunodeficiency, so the T cells may come from the graft donor. J is TRBJ2-1 and V is TRBV27; weak D call: TRBD2 (6 bases). Specimen: PBMCs, mostly from graft donor cells, collected 180 days after TCRalphabeta/CD19-depleted stem cell transplant. This CDR3 is CASSLTAGIYNEQFF. The DNA for the CDR3 is TGTGCCAGCAGTTTGACGGCGGGGATCTACAATGAGCAGTTCTTC.